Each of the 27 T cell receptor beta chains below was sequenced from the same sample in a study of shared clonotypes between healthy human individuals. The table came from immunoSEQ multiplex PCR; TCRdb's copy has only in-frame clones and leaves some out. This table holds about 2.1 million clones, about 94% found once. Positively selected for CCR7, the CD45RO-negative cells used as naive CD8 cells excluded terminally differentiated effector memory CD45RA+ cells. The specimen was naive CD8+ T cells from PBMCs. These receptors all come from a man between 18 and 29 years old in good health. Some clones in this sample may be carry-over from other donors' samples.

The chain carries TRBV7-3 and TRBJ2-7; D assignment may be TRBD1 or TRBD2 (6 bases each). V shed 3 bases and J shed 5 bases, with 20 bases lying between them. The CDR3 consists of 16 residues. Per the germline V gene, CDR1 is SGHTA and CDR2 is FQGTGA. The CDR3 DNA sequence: TGTGCCAGCAGCTTGGGGGCCGGGACTGGTGCGGACGAGCAGTACTTC. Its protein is CASSLGAGTGADEQYF.

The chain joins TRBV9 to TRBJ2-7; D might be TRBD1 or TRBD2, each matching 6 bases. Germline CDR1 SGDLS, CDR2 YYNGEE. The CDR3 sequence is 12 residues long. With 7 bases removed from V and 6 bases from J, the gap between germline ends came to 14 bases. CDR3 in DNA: TGTGCCAGCGCTCGGGGGCTAAGCGAGCAGTACTTC. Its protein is CASARGLSEQYF.

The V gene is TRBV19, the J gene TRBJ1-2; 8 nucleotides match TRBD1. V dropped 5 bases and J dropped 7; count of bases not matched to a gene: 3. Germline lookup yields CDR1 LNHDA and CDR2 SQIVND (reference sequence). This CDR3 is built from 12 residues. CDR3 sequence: CASSETGVGYTF. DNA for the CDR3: TGTGCCAGTAGTGAGACAGGGGTTGGCTACACCTTC. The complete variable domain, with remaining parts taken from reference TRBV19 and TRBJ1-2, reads DGGITQSPKYLFRKEGQNVTLSCEQNLNHDAMYWYRQDPGQGLRLIYYSQIVNDFQKGDIAEGYSVSREKKESFPLTVTSAQKNPTAFYLCASSETGVGYTFGSGTRLTVV.

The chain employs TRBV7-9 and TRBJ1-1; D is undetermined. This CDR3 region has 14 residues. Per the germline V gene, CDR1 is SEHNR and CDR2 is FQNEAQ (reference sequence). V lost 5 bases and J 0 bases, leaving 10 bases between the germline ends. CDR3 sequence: CASSPDGVNTEAFF. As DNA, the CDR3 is TGTGCCAGCAGCCCAGACGGGGTGAACACTGAAGCTTTCTTT.

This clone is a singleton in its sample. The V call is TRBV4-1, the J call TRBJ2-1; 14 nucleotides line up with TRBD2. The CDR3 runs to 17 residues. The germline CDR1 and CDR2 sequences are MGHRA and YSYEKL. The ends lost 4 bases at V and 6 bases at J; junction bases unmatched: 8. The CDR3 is CASSPRLAGGHSNEQFF. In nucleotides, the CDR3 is TGCGCCAGCAGCCCCCGACTAGCGGGAGGGCATTCCAATGAGCAGTTCTTC.

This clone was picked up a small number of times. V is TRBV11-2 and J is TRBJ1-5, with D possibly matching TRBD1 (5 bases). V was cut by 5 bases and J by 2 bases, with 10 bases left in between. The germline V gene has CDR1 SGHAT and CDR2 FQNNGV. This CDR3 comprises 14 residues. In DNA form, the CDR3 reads TGTGCCAGCAGCACCACAGGACGCAATCAGCCCCAGCATTTT. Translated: CASSTTGRNQPQHF.

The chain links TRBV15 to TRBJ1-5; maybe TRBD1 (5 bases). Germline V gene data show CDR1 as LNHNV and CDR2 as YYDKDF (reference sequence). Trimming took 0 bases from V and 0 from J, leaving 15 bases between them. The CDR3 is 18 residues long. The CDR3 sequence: CATSRDRGQLYSNQPQHF. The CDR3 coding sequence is TGTGCCACCAGCAGAGATCGAGGACAACTTTATAGCAATCAGCCCCAGCATTTT.

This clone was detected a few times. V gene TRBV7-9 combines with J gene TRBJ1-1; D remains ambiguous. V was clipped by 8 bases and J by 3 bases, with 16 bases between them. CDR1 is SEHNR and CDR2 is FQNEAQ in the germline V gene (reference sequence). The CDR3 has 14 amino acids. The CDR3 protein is CASGPKFRDTEAFF. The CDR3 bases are TGTGCCAGCGGGCCTAAGTTTAGGGACACTGAAGCTTTCTTT.

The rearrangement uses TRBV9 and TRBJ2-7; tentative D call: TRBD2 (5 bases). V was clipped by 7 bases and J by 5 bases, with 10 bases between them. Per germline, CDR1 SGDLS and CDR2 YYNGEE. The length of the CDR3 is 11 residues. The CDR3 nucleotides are TGTGCCAGCTCTCGAGGGCACGAGCAGTACTTC. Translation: CASSRGHEQYF.

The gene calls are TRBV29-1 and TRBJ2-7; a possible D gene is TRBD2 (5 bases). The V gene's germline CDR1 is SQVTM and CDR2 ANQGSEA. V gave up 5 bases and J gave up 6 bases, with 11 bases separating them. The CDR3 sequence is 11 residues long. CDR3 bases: TGCAGCGTTAGTGTGGGAGCCGAGCAGTACTTC. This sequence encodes CSVSVGAEQYF.

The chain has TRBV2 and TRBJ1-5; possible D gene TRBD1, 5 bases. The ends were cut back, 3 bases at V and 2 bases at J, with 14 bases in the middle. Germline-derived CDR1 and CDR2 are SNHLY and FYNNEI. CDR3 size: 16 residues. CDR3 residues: CASSEGTVGGNQPQHF. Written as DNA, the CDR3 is TGTGCCAGCAGTGAGGGAACCGTGGGGGGCAATCAGCCCCAGCATTTT.

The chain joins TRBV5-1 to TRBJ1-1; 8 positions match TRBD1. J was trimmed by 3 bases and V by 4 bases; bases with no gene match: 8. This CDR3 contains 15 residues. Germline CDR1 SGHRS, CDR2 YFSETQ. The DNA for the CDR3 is TGCGCCAGCAGCGCAGACAGGGGAGGGGACACTGAAGCTTTCTTT. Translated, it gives CASSADRGGDTEAFF.

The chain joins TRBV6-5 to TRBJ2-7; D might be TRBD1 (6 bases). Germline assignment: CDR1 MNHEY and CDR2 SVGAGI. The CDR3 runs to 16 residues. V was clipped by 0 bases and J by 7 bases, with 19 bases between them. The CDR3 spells CASSYSTGQTMMEQYF. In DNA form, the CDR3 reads TGTGCCAGCAGTTACTCGACAGGACAAACTATGATGGAGCAGTACTTC.

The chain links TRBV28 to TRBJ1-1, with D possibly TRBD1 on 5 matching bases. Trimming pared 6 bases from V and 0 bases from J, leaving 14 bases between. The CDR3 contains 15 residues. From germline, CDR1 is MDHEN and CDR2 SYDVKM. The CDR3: CASSRVGQMNTEAFF. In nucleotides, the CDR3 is TGTGCCAGCAGCCGGGTGGGGCAGATGAACACTGAAGCTTTCTTT.

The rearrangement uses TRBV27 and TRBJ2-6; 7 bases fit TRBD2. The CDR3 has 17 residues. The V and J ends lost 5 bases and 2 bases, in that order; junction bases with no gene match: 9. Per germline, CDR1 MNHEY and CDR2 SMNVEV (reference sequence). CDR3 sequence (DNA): TGTGCCAGCAGTCCGGCCGGCGGGGGTGCTGGGGCCAACGTCCTGACTTTC. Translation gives CASSPAGGGAGANVLTF.

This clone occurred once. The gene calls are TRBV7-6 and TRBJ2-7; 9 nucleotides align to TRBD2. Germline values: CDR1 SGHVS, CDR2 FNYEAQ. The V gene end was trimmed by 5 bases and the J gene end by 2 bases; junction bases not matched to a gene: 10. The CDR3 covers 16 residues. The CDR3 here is CASSAARSSGAYEQYF. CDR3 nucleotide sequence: TGTGCCAGCAGCGCAGCAAGGTCTAGCGGGGCCTACGAGCAGTACTTC.

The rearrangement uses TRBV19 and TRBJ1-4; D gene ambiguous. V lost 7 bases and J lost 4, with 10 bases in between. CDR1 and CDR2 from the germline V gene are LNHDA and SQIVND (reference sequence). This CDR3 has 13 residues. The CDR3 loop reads CASNSQFNEKLFF. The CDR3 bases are TGTGCCAGTAACTCACAGTTTAATGAAAAACTGTTTTTT.

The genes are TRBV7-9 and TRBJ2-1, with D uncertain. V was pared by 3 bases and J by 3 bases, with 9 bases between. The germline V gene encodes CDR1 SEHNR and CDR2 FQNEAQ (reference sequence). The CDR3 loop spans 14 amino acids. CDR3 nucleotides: TGTGCCAGCAGCTTCTCCGGTTTCTACAATGAGCAGTTCTTC. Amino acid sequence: CASSFSGFYNEQFF.

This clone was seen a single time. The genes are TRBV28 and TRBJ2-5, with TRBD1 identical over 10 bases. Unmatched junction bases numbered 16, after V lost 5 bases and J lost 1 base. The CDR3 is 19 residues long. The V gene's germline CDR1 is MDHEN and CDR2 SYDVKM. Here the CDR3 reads CASSPRRQGAPNFQETQYF. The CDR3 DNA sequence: TGTGCCAGCAGTCCCCGCCGACAGGGGGCCCCTAACTTCCAAGAGACCCAGTACTTC.

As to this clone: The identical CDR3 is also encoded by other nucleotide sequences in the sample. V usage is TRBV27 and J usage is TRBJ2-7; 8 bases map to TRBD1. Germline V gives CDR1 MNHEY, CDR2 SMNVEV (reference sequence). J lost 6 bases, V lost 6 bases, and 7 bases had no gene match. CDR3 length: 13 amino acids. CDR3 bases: TGTGCCAGCAGCCTCGGACAGGGTGGCGAGCAGTACTTC. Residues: CASSLGQGGEQYF.

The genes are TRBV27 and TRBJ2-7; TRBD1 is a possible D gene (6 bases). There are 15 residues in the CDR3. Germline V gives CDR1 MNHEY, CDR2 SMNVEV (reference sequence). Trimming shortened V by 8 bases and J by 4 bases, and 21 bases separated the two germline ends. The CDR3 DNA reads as TGTGCCAGCGGGGGAGTCGTACAGGGTAGATACGAGCAGTACTTC. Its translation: CASGGVVQGRYEQYF.

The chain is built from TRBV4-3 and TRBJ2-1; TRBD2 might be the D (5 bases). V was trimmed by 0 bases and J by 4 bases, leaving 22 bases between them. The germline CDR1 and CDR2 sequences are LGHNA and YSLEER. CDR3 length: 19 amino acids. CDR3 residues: CASSQDLVVLSRRYNEQFF. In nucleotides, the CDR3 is TGCGCCAGCAGCCAAGATTTGGTAGTTTTATCCAGGAGGTACAATGAGCAGTTCTTC.

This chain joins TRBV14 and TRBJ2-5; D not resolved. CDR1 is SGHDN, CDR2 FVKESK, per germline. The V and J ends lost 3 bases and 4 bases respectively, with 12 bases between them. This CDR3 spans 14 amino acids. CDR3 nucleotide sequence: TGTGCCAGCAGCCAGGGTCCAGCATTAGAGACCCAGTACTTC. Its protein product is CASSQGPALETQYF.

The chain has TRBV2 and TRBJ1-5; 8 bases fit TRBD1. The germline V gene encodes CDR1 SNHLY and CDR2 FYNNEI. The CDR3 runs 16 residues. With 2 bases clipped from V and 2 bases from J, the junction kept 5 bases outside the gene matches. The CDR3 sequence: CASSELAGGGNQPQHF. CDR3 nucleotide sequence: TGTGCCAGCAGTGAATTGGCAGGGGGCGGCAATCAGCCCCAGCATTTT.

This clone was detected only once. The CDR3 sequence is CASSPEDREVEQFF. CDR3 DNA: TGTGCCAGCAGCCCCGAGGACAGGGAGGTTGAGCAGTTCTTC. The rearrangement links TRBV7-2 to TRBJ2-1; 8 positions match TRBD1. Germline V CDR1 and CDR2: SGHTA, FQGNSA. V lost 5 bases, J lost 9 bases, and 9 bases stayed unmatched. The CDR3 sequence is 14 residues long.

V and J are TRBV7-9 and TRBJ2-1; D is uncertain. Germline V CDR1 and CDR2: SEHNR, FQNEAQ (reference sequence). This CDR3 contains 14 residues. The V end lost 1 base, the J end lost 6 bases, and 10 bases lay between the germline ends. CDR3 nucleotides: TGTGCCAGCAGCTTAGACCCTAGAGGCAATGAGCAGTTCTTC. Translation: CASSLDPRGNEQFF.

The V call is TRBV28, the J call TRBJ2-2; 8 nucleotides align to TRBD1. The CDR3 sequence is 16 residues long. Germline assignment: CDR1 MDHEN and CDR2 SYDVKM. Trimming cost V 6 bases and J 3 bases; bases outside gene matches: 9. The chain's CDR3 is CASRITGGTDTGELFF. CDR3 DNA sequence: TGTGCCAGCAGGATCACAGGGGGAACGGACACCGGGGAGCTGTTTTTT.